This TCR beta chain was profiled in a study of cytotoxic CD8 clonotypes in ibrutinib-treated CLL. Target depth was 1 in 200,000 to 1 in 1 million T cells, about 10x per clonotype. Some clones are missing from TCRdb's copy, which holds only in-frame ones; the method was immunoSEQ multiplex PCR. The sample lists 150,000 or so clones; approximately 85% were seen once. Whole-study results and caveats: Under treatment, the uncommon public clonotypes either contracted or remained stable.

As concerns this clone: The antigen is undetermined.

The CDR3 length is 17 residues. V shed 5 bases and J 6 bases; nucleotides not matched to a gene: 16. CDR1 and CDR2 (germline): SNHLY, FYNNEI. Specimen: PBMCs, collected after 24 months of ibrutinib treatment. V and J are TRBV2 and TRBJ2-1; 7 positions agree with TRBD2. This TCR derives from a human donor with chronic lymphocytic leukemia. This chain's CDR3 is CASSLFGREYGGNEQFF. In nucleotides, the CDR3 is TGTGCCAGCAGTCTGTTTGGGCGGGAGTACGGGGGCAATGAGCAGTTCTTC.